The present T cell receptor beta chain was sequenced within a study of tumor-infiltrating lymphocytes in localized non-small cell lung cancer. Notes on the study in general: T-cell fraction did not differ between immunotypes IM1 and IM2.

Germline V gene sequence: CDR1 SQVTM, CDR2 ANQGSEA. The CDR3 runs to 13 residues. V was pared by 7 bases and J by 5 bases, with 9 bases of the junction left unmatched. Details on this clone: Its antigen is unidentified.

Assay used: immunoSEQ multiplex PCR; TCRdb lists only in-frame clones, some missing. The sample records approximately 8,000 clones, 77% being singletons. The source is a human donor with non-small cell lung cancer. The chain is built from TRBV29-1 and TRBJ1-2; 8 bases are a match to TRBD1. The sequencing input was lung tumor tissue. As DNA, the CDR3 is TGCAGCGCACTACTGACAGGGGTTTATGGCTACACCTTC. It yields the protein CSALLTGVYGYTF.